The entry below describes one TCR beta chain. As handled by the study authors: Amplification with reference gene primers provided the estimates of nucleated cell counts. Data came from immunoSEQ multiplex PCR; TCRdb stores just in-frame clones and leaves some out. The V and J calls and clone size come from that table; D and trimming were worked out from the DNA. The table lists some 400,000 clones, 80% to 90% of them singletons. Participants came from about two dozen US areas, aged about 18 to 100 years. Participant-reported clinical history was the basis for cohort assignment. This entry comes from a study of blood T cell repertoires in COVID-19. Study background: The United States, Italy and Spain supplied acute and convalescent COVID-19 samples.

The ends were cut back, 0 bases at V and 5 bases at J, with 7 bases in the middle. The CDR3 extends over 14 amino acids. The germline CDR1 and CDR2 sequences are SNHLY and FYNNEI. Sequencing was done on a sample of PBMCs or T cells enriched from blood (not recorded which). This clonotype originated in a man aged 25-45 years who had recovered from COVID-19. The chain combines TRBV2 with TRBJ1-4; D unresolved. In DNA form, the CDR3 reads TGTGCCAGCAGTGAAGCGACTACCAATGAAAAACTGTTTTTT. Translating gives CASSEATTNEKLFF. Combining the CDR3 with reference TRBV2 and TRBJ1-4 gives the whole variable domain EPEVTQTPSHQVTQMGQEVILRCVPISNHLYFYWYRQILGQKVEFLVSFYNNEISEKSEIFDDQFSVERPDGSNFTLKIRSTKLEDSAMYFCASSEATTNEKLFFGSGTQLSVL.